Shown below are 9 T cell receptor beta chains from a single sample sequenced in a study of cytomegalovirus exposure and HLA in healthy donors. PCR employed 60 Vbeta and 13 Jbeta primers. Produced via immunoSEQ multiplex PCR; TCRdb's table is partial and in-frame only. Among roughly 150,000 clones, around 80% were seen once, and the ten largest hold approximately 10%. The material sequenced was PBMCs. These receptors were taken from a man younger than 30 in good health and CMV-seropositive.

The rearrangement joins TRBV10-2 to TRBJ1-2; 8 nucleotides match TRBD1. Trimming took 6 bases from V and 1 from J; bases not matched to a gene: 4. The germline CDR1 and CDR2 sequences are WSHSY and SAAADI. CDR3 length: 14 amino acids. As DNA, the CDR3 is TGCGCCAGCAGGGACAGGGAATATAACTATGGCTACACCTTC. Protein sequence: CASRDREYNYGYTF.

This clone came up once. The DNA of the CDR3 is TGTGCCAAAGGTTTATCAGGGACTAGAGTTGAGCAGTTCTTC. Translating gives CAKGLSGTRVEQFF. The V and J genes are TRBV2 and TRBJ2-1; TRBD2 matches at 8 bases. CDR1 is SNHLY, CDR2 FYNNEI, per germline. The V segment lost 10 bases and the J segment 9 bases; nucleotides outside the gene matches: 14. The CDR3 runs to 14 residues.

This clone was seen a handful of times. This rearrangement joins TRBV28 to TRBJ2-7, with unresolved D. The CDR3 is 16 residues long. Looked up from germline, CDR1 is MDHEN and CDR2 is SYDVKM. V was cut by 5 bases and J by 0 bases, with 17 bases left in between. The CDR3 loop reads CASSPRVSRSSYEQYF. The CDR3 DNA reads TGTGCCAGCAGTCCCCGCGTAAGCCGGAGCTCCTACGAGCAGTACTTC. The full variable domain, in which reference TRBV28 and TRBJ2-7 provide the parts outside the CDR3, is DVKVTQSSRYLVKRTGEKVFLECVQDMDHENMFWYRQDPGLGLRLIYFSYDVKMKEKGDIPEGYSVSREKKERFSLILESASTNQTSMYLCASSPRVSRSSYEQYFGPGTRLTVT.

The CDR3 nucleotides read TGCGCCAGCAGCTTGATCGGGGTGGGGTTGAACACTGAAGCTTTCTTT. It codes for CASSLIGVGLNTEAFF. The rearrangement uses TRBV5-1 and TRBJ1-1, with unresolved D. V was clipped by 1 base and J by 0 bases, with 13 bases between them. Per the germline V gene, CDR1 is SGHRS and CDR2 is YFSETQ. This CDR3 is 16 amino acids long. Drawing the rest from reference TRBV5-1 and TRBJ1-1, the complete variable domain is KAGVTQTPRYLIKTRGQQVTLSCSPISGHRSVSWYQQTPGQGLQFLFEYFSETQRNKGNFPGRFSGRQFSNSRSEMNVSTLELGDSALYLCASSLIGVGLNTEAFFGQGTRLTVV.

This chain connects TRBV30 to TRBJ1-1, with 10 bases matching TRBD1. Per the germline V gene, CDR1 is GTSNPN and CDR2 is SVGIG (reference sequence). Trimming cost V 6 bases and J 3 bases; bases outside gene matches: 10. There are 15 residues in the CDR3. CDR3 residues: CACMRDRGRDTEAFF. In nucleotides, the CDR3 is TGTGCCTGTATGAGAGACAGGGGGCGAGACACTGAAGCTTTCTTT. Looking up the rest from reference TRBV30 and TRBJ1-1 gives the full variable domain: SQTIHQWPATLVQPVGSPLSLECTVEGTSNPNLYWYRQAAGRGLQLLFYSVGIGQISSEVPQNLSASRPQDRQFILSSKKLLLSDSGFYLCACMRDRGRDTEAFFGQGTRLTVV.

The chain combines TRBV25-1 with TRBJ2-5, with TRBD2 matching over 13 bases. The germline V gene encodes CDR1 MGHDK and CDR2 SYGVNS. J was trimmed by 4 bases and V by 1 base; bases with no gene match: 0. This CDR3 has 15 amino acids. The CDR3 DNA is TGTGCCAGCAGTGAATGGACTAGCGGGAGAGAGACCCAGTACTTC. Translation: CASSEWTSGRETQYF.

The chain recombines TRBV6-5 with TRBJ1-1; 9 bases fit TRBD1. V lost 10 bases to trimming and J lost 4 bases; unmatched junction nucleotides: 13. CDR1 and CDR2 (germline): MNHEY, SVGAGI. This CDR3 has 15 amino acids. DNA for the CDR3: TGTGCCATTCAACAGGGGGCTTCCGGCGGCACTGAAGCTTTCTTT. Its translation: CAIQQGASGGTEAFF.

Only a few counts were recorded for this clone. V is TRBV7-2 and J is TRBJ1-2, with unresolved D. The ends were cut back, 1 base at V and 6 bases at J, with 6 bases in the middle. Germline V gene data show CDR1 as SGHTA and CDR2 as FQGNSA. The CDR3 extends over 12 amino acids. The CDR3 protein is CASSLEGDGYTF. CDR3 in DNA: TGTGCCAGCAGCTTAGAGGGAGATGGCTACACCTTC.

This chain joins TRBV28 and TRBJ1-1; tentative D call: TRBD1 (6 bases). The germline gives CDR1 MDHEN, CDR2 SYDVKM. The CDR3 runs to 16 residues. V lost 7 bases to trimming and J lost 1 base, with 19 bases between them. The CDR3 DNA reads as TGTGCCAGCACCATTGGGGGGGCCCTCACGAACACTGAAGCTTTCTTT. Translation: CASTIGGALTNTEAFF.